This T cell receptor (beta chain) was profiled in a study of CD8 T cells in ankylosing spondylitis. MiXCR was run by TCRdb on the 5' RACE reads, yielding one entry per CDR3 protein. In the table there are fewer than 250,000 distinct CDR3 sequences, approximately 10% of which are singletons. The study, taken as a whole, reports: Reactive arthritis synovial fluid and blood previously showed some of these motif variants. According to the report, clones linked to the disease were significantly enriched in matched synovial fluid samples taken from ankylosing spondylitis patients. The disease-linked clones had a CD8+ phenotype and low blood frequencies.

This CDR3 comprises 12 residues. After removal of 5 bases from V and 9 bases from J, the junction contained 7 bases not matched to a gene. The germline CDR1 and CDR2 sequences are SGHTA and FQGNSA. Comment on this clonotype: Antigen specificity is unknown.

The TCR sequence derives from a male donor with ankylosing spondylitis or in good health (not recorded which). The sequencing input was blood, either unsorted or a sorted T cell fraction (not recorded which). The genes are TRBV7-2 and TRBJ2-7; 7 bases line up with TRBD1. The CDR3 spells CASSPGGSRQYF. The CDR3 nucleotides are TGTGCCAGCAGCCCAGGGGGTAGCCGGCAGTACTTC.